This T cell receptor (beta chain) was sequenced during a study of neoadjuvant anti-PD-1 for oral cavity cancer. Study background: Around day 43, patients without progression received a fourth nivolumab dose before surgery. Overall study findings and caveats: Higher pretreatment Treg/Th17 ratios tracked higher pretreatment blood clonality. Non-responders to neoadjuvant nivolumab had significantly more clonal PBMC T cells than responders.

Documented time point: after neoadjuvant nivolumab, at surgical resection. Analysis of PBMCs was direct, with no culture step. Trimming removed 4 bases from V and 1 base from J, with 10 bases in between. The CDR3 loop spans 14 amino acids. Germline V gene data show CDR1 as KGHSH and CDR2 as LQKENI. About this clone: Its target is not known.

The data were produced by immunoSEQ multiplex PCR, yet TCRdb's version contains in-frame clones alone and is incomplete. The repertoire holds 55,000 to 75,000 clones, with less than 90% as singletons. The V and J genes are TRBV18 and TRBJ1-1; the D gene is possibly TRBD1 (5 bases). The TCR originated in a person aged 40 to 85 with oral cavity squamous cell carcinoma. The material was PBMCs, obtained after nivolumab (anti-PD-1) treatment. CDR3: CASSLGQGNTEAFF. As DNA, the CDR3 is TGTGCCAGCTCACTTGGCCAGGGGAACACTGAAGCTTTCTTT.